The 21 T cell receptor beta chains below come from one sample, sequenced in a study of T-cell memory formation after mild COVID-19 listed by TCRdb under 2021. Library method: 5' RACE. This sample was sequenced with an Illumina NovaSeq 6000. Starting from the raw public reads, TCRdb applied fastp trimming at Q25, assembled clones with MiXCR and retained in-frame beta chains. Every entry covers one CDR3 protein and lists the most common genes and DNA from its rows. A total of about 500,000 distinct CDR3 sequences appear in this sample, around 21% of them only once. The top ten constitute roughly an eighth of the sample. What was sequenced was PBMCs or a T cell subset sorted from them (not recorded which). Receptor source: an adult woman who had mild COVID-19 (a few samples of this study predate the infection). The sample titles of this study are shuffled in the database, so cell type and time point are left out; the donor was told from shared clones.

This sequence joins TRBV7-2 and TRBJ2-7; D possibly corresponds to TRBD2 (5 bases). This CDR3 spans 15 amino acids. V was trimmed by 5 bases and J by 3 bases, leaving 17 bases between them. CDR1 and CDR2 from the germline V gene are SGHTA and FQGNSA. The CDR3 DNA is TGTGCCAGCAGCAAGGGTCGTGAGCGGCACTACGAGCAGTACTTC. Translation: CASSKGRERHYEQYF.

The gene calls are TRBV6-1 and TRBJ2-6, with D tentatively TRBD2 (6 bases). Germline V CDR1 and CDR2: MNHNS, SASEGT. V shed 6 bases and J shed 0 bases, with 21 bases lying between them. This CDR3 contains 19 residues. Written as DNA, the CDR3 is TGTGCCAGCAGGGATCTCGGGAGAGGAACCCCCTCTGGGGCCAACGTCCTGACTTTC. Translating gives CASRDLGRGTPSGANVLTF.

This clonotype has only a few counts. The genes are TRBV20-1 and TRBJ2-4; D ambiguous. The CDR3 contains 15 residues. Germline V gene sequence: CDR1 DFQATT, CDR2 SNEGSKA (reference sequence). With 3 bases removed from V and 7 bases from J, the gap between germline ends came to 19 bases. The CDR3 coding sequence is TGCAGTGCTAGTGCCTTGCCCTACCCGGGTAACATTCAGTACTTC. Translation: CSASALPYPGNIQYF.

V and J are TRBV9 and TRBJ1-6, with D possibly being TRBD1 (5 bases). V dropped 0 bases and J dropped 10 bases, with 14 bases sitting between them. The CDR3 consists of 15 residues. Germline lookup yields CDR1 SGDLS and CDR2 YYNGEE. The CDR3 DNA reads TGTGCCAGCAGCGTAGCTGGCCAGGGAGGCTCACCCCTCCACTTT. The encoded protein is CASSVAGQGGSPLHF.

A few counts support this clonotype. The V call is TRBV5-1, the J call TRBJ2-7, with D perhaps being TRBD1 or TRBD2 (5 bases each). Trimming cost V 5 bases and J 4 bases, with 19 bases left between them. The CDR3 runs 15 residues. CDR1 and CDR2 (germline): SGHRS, YFSETQ. The CDR3 here is CASRPGRVGKYEQYF. CDR3 sequence (DNA): TGCGCCAGCAGACCGGGACGGGTAGGAAAATACGAGCAGTACTTC.

The CDR3 region has the DNA TGTGCCAGCAGGAATCGACAGGGGGCTAATTCACCCCTCCACTTT. The encoded protein is CASRNRQGANSPLHF. This chain links TRBV12-3 or TRBV12-4 with TRBJ1-6; TRBD1 matches 10 bases. V shed 6 bases and J 6 bases; nucleotides not matched to a gene: 5. There are 15 residues in the CDR3.

The J gene is TRBJ2-2, the V gene TRBV3-1; D gene uncertain. The CDR3 length is 14 residues. CDR1 is LGHDT and CDR2 is YNNKEL in the germline V gene (reference sequence). The V end was cut by 5 bases, the J end by 7 bases, with 14 bases between. In DNA form, the CDR3 reads TGTGCCAGCAGCTTTTCGGACGTTCGCGGGGAGCTGTTTTTT. This sequence encodes CASSFSDVRGELFF.

This clonotype was seen more than once but under ten times. The chain recombines TRBV4-3 with TRBJ2-3; 8 bases are a match to TRBD1. With 0 bases clipped from V and 1 base from J, the junction kept 15 bases outside the gene matches. This CDR3 has 20 amino acids. Germline CDR1 LGHNA, CDR2 YSLEER. The CDR3 sequence: CASSQELSLGQGRGTDTQYF. DNA of the CDR3: TGCGCCAGCAGCCAAGAGCTCTCTCTCGGACAGGGACGGGGCACAGATACGCAGTATTTT.

The chain uses TRBV5-5 and TRBJ2-7, with 11 bases matching TRBD1. Germline trimming cut 4 bases from V and 3 bases from J; bases unmatched to any gene: 6. The CDR3 has 15 residues. CDR1 and CDR2 (germline): SGHKS, YYEKEE (reference sequence). CDR3 loop: CASSLGTGGIYEQYF. The CDR3 nucleotides read TGTGCCAGCAGCCTCGGGACAGGGGGGATCTACGAGCAGTACTTC. Full variable domain (rest looked up from reference TRBV5-5 and TRBJ2-7): DAGVTQSPTHLIKTRGQQVTLRCSPISGHKSVSWYQQVLGQGPQFIFQYYEKEERGRGNFPDRFSARQFPNYSSELNVNALLLGDSALYLCASSLGTGGIYEQYFGPGTRLTVT.

The chain combines TRBV29-1 with TRBJ2-7; D unresolved. This CDR3 is built from 12 residues. Germline CDR1 and CDR2: SQVTM and ANQGSEA. Trimming removed 7 bases at V and 0 bases at J, with 10 bases between. CDR3 bases: TGCAGCGGTGGCGAATTCTCCTACGAGCAGTACTTC. It codes for CSGGEFSYEQYF.

This clonotype occurred a few times. The chain couples TRBV5-1 to TRBJ1-2; TRBD1 matches at 10 bases. V shed 4 bases, J shed 5 bases, and the junction held 8 bases outside the gene matches. This CDR3 comprises 15 residues. Per the germline V gene, CDR1 is SGHRS and CDR2 is YFSETQ. Written as DNA, the CDR3 is TGCGCCAGCAGCGACCGGACAGGGGGGTTGTATGGCTACACCTTC. Amino acids: CASSDRTGGLYGYTF.

The CDR3 nucleotides are TGCGCCAGCACCCTGTCAGGGATGGAGGAAGCAGCTTTCTTT. This gives the protein CASTLSGMEEAAFF. The chain has TRBV5-1 and TRBJ1-1, with D maybe TRBD1 (5 bases). CDR1 is SGHRS and CDR2 is YFSETQ in the germline V gene. Between the trimmed V and J ends, which lost 6 bases and 10 bases, there was a span of 22 bases. The CDR3 totals 14 residues.

This clonotype was recorded a few times. V is TRBV6-2 or TRBV6-3 and J is TRBJ2-1; TRBD2 matches 7 bases. CDR3 length: 14 residues. Per the germline V gene, CDR1 is MNHEY and CDR2 is SVGEGT. With 6 bases clipped from V and 6 bases from J, the junction kept 8 bases outside the gene matches. The CDR3 here is CASSFGGVGNEQFF. CDR3 coding DNA: TGTGCCAGCAGCTTTGGGGGGGTGGGCAATGAGCAGTTCTTC.

The rearrangement joins TRBV12-3 or TRBV12-4 to TRBJ1-5, with no clear D. Trimming pared 4 bases from V and 0 bases from J, leaving 16 bases between. The CDR3 has 17 residues. CDR3 region: CASSSSAGYYSNQPQHF. In nucleotides, the CDR3 is TGTGCCAGCAGTTCCAGCGCCGGATATTATAGCAATCAGCCCCAGCATTTT.

The chain joins TRBV5-1 to TRBJ2-3; TRBD2 agrees at 8 bases. The CDR3 is 18 residues long. J gave up 0 bases and V 0 bases, and 9 bases lay outside the gene matches. Germline lookup yields CDR1 SGHRS and CDR2 YFSETQ. The DNA for the CDR3 is TGCGCCAGCAGCTTGGAACTAGCGGAGGGCCCTAGCACAGATACGCAGTATTTT. This codes for CASSLELAEGPSTDTQYF.

The rearrangement links TRBV5-1 to TRBJ2-7; 7 bases are a match to TRBD1. The germline V gene has CDR1 SGHRS and CDR2 YFSETQ. V gave up 5 bases and J gave up 0 bases; unmatched junction bases: 11. The CDR3 loop spans 16 amino acids. This CDR3 is CASRETGSTSSYEQYF. CDR3 in DNA: TGCGCCAGCAGAGAGACAGGGTCGACAAGCTCCTACGAGCAGTACTTC.

The gene calls are TRBV7-2 and TRBJ2-3, with 14 bases aligning to TRBD2. Germline CDR1 is SGHTA and CDR2 is FQGNSA. The length of the CDR3 is 22 residues. Losses at the gene ends were 0 bases for V and 1 base for J; bases not matched to a gene: 15. The CDR3 loop is CASSLALGLRTSGGYGTDTQYF. The CDR3 region has the DNA TGTGCCAGCAGCTTAGCACTAGGGCTTAGGACTAGCGGGGGGTATGGCACAGATACGCAGTATTTT.

The genes are TRBV7-6 and TRBJ2-3; TRBD1 agrees at 8 bases. Germline V gene sequence: CDR1 SGHVS, CDR2 FNYEAQ. Trimming removed 4 bases from V and 6 bases from J; junction bases left unmatched: 6. The CDR3 covers 14 residues. CDR3 DNA: TGTGCCAGCAGCTCAGCAGGGGGCAAGGATACGCAGTATTTT. The encoded protein is CASSSAGGKDTQYF.

The chain carries TRBV20-1 and TRBJ1-3, with D perhaps matching TRBD1 (5 bases). CDR3 length: 16 amino acids. V lost 0 bases, J lost 4 bases, and 16 bases lay in between. Germline CDR1 is DFQATT and CDR2 is SNEGSKA (reference sequence). This CDR3 reads CSARDPTGPSGNTIYF. The CDR3, as DNA: TGCAGTGCTAGAGATCCTACAGGCCCCTCCGGAAACACCATATATTTT.

The V gene is TRBV12-5, the J gene TRBJ2-2; D unclear. Germline V gene sequence: CDR1 LGHNT, CDR2 FRNRAP. Between the trimmed V and J ends, which lost 0 bases and 7 bases, there was a span of 6 bases. This CDR3 has 13 residues. CDR3 region: CASGLVPGGELFF. Here the CDR3 DNA reads TGTGCTAGTGGTTTGGTCCCGGGCGGGGAGCTGTTTTTT.

This clonotype turned up a few times. The chain uses TRBV2 and TRBJ2-1; 9 nucleotides match TRBD2. The CDR3 is made up of 15 amino acids. CDR1 is SNHLY, CDR2 FYNNEI, per germline. Trimming cost V 8 bases and J 5 bases; bases outside gene matches: 10. The CDR3 coding sequence is TGTGCCAGCGCTCAGGATCTAGCGGGACACAATGAGCAGTTCTTC. As protein: CASAQDLAGHNEQFF. The complete variable domain, with remaining parts taken from reference TRBV2 and TRBJ2-1, reads EPEVTQTPSHQVTQMGQEVILRCVPISNHLYFYWYRQILGQKVEFLVSFYNNEISEKSEIFDDQFSVERPDGSNFTLKIRSTKLEDSAMYFCASAQDLAGHNEQFFGPGTRLTVL.